These T cell receptor beta chains were read from a single sample in a study of blood T cell repertoires in COVID-19. This table comes from immunoSEQ multiplex PCR, and its TCRdb copy is limited to in-frame clones, with some not included. The sample gives just over 70,000 clones, about four fifths of which show up once; approximately 18% is in the top ten. The sequenced sample was peripheral blood. The receptor source for this set is a man in his sixties or seventies who had recovered from COVID-19. Each CDR3 is given with its conserved first and last residue. Fields, in order: clone size, V gene, J gene, D gene, CDR3 protein, CDR3 DNA. D genes are given only for firm matches. The listing skips clone size in some rows; elsewhere it reads once, few, many or a size class.

NA	TRBV6-6	TRBJ2-5	TRBD2	CASRGPGGAQETQYF	TGTGCCAGCAGGGGTCCGGGGGGGGCCCAAGAGACCCAGTACTTC
few	TRBV2	TRBJ2-7	TRBD2	CASSEWSSGQQYF	TGTGCCAGCAGTGAATGGTCTAGCGGACAGCAGTACTTC
NA	TRBV12-5	TRBJ2-1	NA	CASGLERGNEQFF	TGTGCTAGTGGTTTGGAGAGGGGGAATGAGCAGTTCTTC
NA	TRBV18	TRBJ1-2	NA	CASSPTTGGDGYTF	TGTGCCAGCTCACCGACCACGGGGGGCGATGGCTACACCTTC
once	TRBV27	TRBJ1-1	NA	CASSLVFGGTEAFF	TGTGCCAGCAGTTTAGTATTTGGGGGGACTGAAGCTTTCTTT
NA	TRBV9	TRBJ1-4	TRBD1	CASSAQGVDEKLFF	TGTGCCAGCAGCGCACAGGGGGTAGATGAAAAACTGTTTTTT
NA	TRBV30	TRBJ2-5	NA	CAWGRDVQETQYF	TGTGCCTGGGGGCGGGACGTTCAAGAGACCCAGTACTTC
NA	TRBV10-3	TRBJ2-3	TRBD1	CAISIDRGTQYF	TGTGCCATCAGTATCGACAGGGGTACGCAGTATTTT
many	TRBV10-2	TRBJ1-6	TRBD1	CASSLGGLIRGNSPLHF	TGCGCCAGCAGCCTAGGGGGCCTAATTAGGGGTAATTCACCCCTCCACTTT
once	TRBV27	TRBJ1-5	NA	CASSYGEDQPQHF	TGTGCCAGCAGTTACGGGGAGGATCAGCCCCAGCATTTT
NA	TRBV7-8	TRBJ2-7	NA	CASSPSYEQYF	TGTGCCAGCAGCCCGTCCTACGAGCAGTACTTC
NA	TRBV25-1	TRBJ1-5	NA	CASPRKRITGNQPQHF	TGTGCCAGTCCTAGAAAACGGATTACTGGCAATCAGCCCCAGCATTTT
NA	TRBV11-2	TRBJ1-6	NA	CASSLVGRNNSPLHF	TGTGCCAGCAGCTTGGTGGGGAGAAATAATTCACCCCTCCACTTT
NA	TRBV25-1	TRBJ1-2	NA	CASSESGGHWFDGYTF	TGTGCCAGCAGTGAATCGGGAGGACATTGGTTCGATGGCTACACCTTC
NA	TRBV5-1	TRBJ1-4	TRBD1	CASSSNQGATNEKLFF	TGCGCCAGCAGCTCAAACCAGGGGGCAACTAATGAAAAACTGTTTTTT
NA	TRBV3-1/TRBV3-2	TRBJ2-3	TRBD2	CASSHLGAGADYTQYF	TGTGCCAGCAGCCACCTCGGAGCGGGAGCTGATTATACGCAGTATTTT
NA	TRBV10-3	TRBJ2-1	TRBD2	CAITPSGTSGANEQFF	TGTGCCATCACTCCCTCTGGGACTAGCGGTGCAAATGAGCAGTTCTTC
NA	TRBV5-5	TRBJ1-1	NA	CASSLIDRIALNTEAFF	TGTGCCAGCAGCCTAATAGACAGGATAGCACTGAACACTGAAGCTTTCTTT
NA	TRBV28	TRBJ2-1	TRBD1	CASSLYRGQGNEQFF	TGTGCCAGCAGTTTATACAGGGGGCAGGGGAATGAGCAGTTCTTC
NA	TRBV6-5	TRBJ2-5	TRBD2	CASSYVVGGGQETQYF	TGTGCCAGCAGTTACGTTGTCGGCGGGGGGCAAGAGACCCAGTACTTC
once	TRBV10-1	TRBJ1-6	NA	CARTRSSYNSPLHF	TGCGCCAGGACCCGGAGCTCCTATAATTCACCCCTCCACTTT
NA	TRBV30	TRBJ2-2	TRBD2	CARSGGSTGELFF	TGTGCCCGTAGCGGGGGGAGTACCGGGGAGCTGTTTTTT
NA	TRBV18	TRBJ2-1	NA	CASSPRGGGSVYNEQFF	TGTGCCAGCTCACCACGGGGCGGCGGTTCGGTCTACAATGAGCAGTTCTTC
NA	TRBV5-1	TRBJ2-3	TRBD2	CASSLLLAGVVDTQYF	TGCGCCAGCAGCTTGTTACTAGCGGGAGTTGTCGATACGCAGTATTTT
NA	TRBV20-1	TRBJ1-2	NA	CSASVGTHPNYGYTF	TGCAGTGCTAGTGTCGGGACACATCCTAACTATGGCTACACCTTC
NA	TRBV6-6	TRBJ2-7	TRBD1	CASRPGQGAYEQYF	TGTGCCAGCAGGCCGGGACAGGGGGCCTACGAGCAGTACTTC
NA	TRBV30	TRBJ2-1	TRBD2	CAWSDDKSLAGGTLKQFF	TGTGCCTGGAGCGACGACAAATCATTAGCGGGGGGTACCCTTAAGCAGTTCTTC
NA	TRBV19	TRBJ1-6	NA	CASSMRVGSSYNSPLHF	TGTGCCAGTAGTATGAGGGTTGGGAGCTCCTATAATTCACCCCTCCACTTT